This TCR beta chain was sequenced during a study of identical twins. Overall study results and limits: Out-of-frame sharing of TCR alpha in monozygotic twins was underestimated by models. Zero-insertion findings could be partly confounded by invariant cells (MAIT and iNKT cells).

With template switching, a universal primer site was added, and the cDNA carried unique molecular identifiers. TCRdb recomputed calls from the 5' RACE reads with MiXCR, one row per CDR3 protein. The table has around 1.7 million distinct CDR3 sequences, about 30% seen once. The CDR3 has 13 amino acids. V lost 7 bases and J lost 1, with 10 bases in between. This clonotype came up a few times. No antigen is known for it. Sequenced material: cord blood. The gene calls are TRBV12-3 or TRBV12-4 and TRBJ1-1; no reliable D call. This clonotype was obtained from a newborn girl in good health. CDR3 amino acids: CASKSMENTEAFF. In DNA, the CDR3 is TGTGCCAGCAAATCAATGGAGAACACTGAAGCTTTCTTT.